This entry concerns a single T cell receptor beta chain. This sample was taken from a study of blood T cell repertoires in COVID-19. As originally analysed: For nucleated cells, counts were estimated from reference gene primer amplification. Here immunoSEQ multiplex PCR was the method, and the copy in TCRdb shows in-frame clones only, minus some. V and J calls and clone size are copied from that table; D and trimming were computed from the DNA. The data hold roughly 160,000 clones, with over 80% observed a single time. CDR3 size: 14 residues. V lost 0 bases and J lost 4, with 9 bases in between. V gene TRBV23-1 combines with J gene TRBJ2-5; the D gene is possibly TRBD2 (6 bases). TRBV23-1 is given ORF status, its function remaining uncertain. Specimen: peripheral blood. This receptor was taken from a woman aged 55-75 years with acute or convalescent COVID-19. Written as DNA, the CDR3 is TGCGCCAGCAGTCAATCCGGAGGGCTAGAGACCCAGTACTTC. As protein: CASSQSGGLETQYF.